Shown below are 21 T cell receptor beta chains from a single sample sequenced in a study of T cells in severe cutaneous drug reactions. Libraries were made by iRepertoire multiplex PCR with TCR subtype-specific primers for bulk and single-cell sequencing. From the multiplex PCR reads, TCRdb lists one entry per CDR3 protein and no DNA. This sample carries tens of thousands of distinct CDR3 sequences, with under 8.5% going to the ten biggest clones. The donors had carbamazepine-induced Stevens-Johnson syndrome or toxic epidermal necrolysis. Sequencing used PBMCs. These receptor sequences come from a human donor with toxic epidermal necrolysis, a severe cutaneous drug reaction.

The chain combines TRBV27 with TRBJ1-2; TCRdb designates TRBD1, a call that cannot be tested without DNA. CDR1 and CDR2 (germline): MNHEY, SMNVEV (reference sequence). This CDR3 is 14 amino acids long. The CDR3 sequence is CASSLLGQDYGYTF.

The V call is TRBV4-2, the J call TRBJ2-7; TCRdb lists TRBD2, though no DNA is available to test this call. The CDR3 loop spans 12 amino acids. The germline gives CDR1 LGHNA, CDR2 YNFKEQ. CDR3 in amino acids: CASSQEGGEQYF.

The chain has TRBV5-5 and TRBJ2-7; TCRdb picks TRBD1, but there is no DNA to check that call. CDR1 and CDR2 (germline): SGHKS, YYEKEE (reference sequence). The CDR3 sequence is 13 residues long. CDR3 in amino acids: CASSGKQGYEQYF.

The chain links TRBV13 to TRBJ2-7. Germline V gives CDR1 PRHDT, CDR2 FYEKMQ (reference sequence). The CDR3 extends over 13 amino acids. CDR3 in amino acids: CASSFRSGYEQYF.

The V call is TRBV20-1, the J call TRBJ2-1; the TRBD1 assignment by TCRdb is unverifiable without DNA. In germline, CDR1 is DFQATT, CDR2 SNEGSKA (reference sequence). The CDR3 is 13 residues long. CDR3 loop: CSARRTGLVEQFF.

V and J are TRBV4-3 and TRBJ2-7; lacking DNA, the TRBD2 call made by TCRdb goes unchecked. Germline CDR1 LGHNA, CDR2 YSLEER. CDR3 length equals 15 residues. CDR3 loop: CASSLGLAGAYEQYF.

This clonotype is identified as medium-sized (0.01 to 0.1%) from frequency. The V and J genes are TRBV6-2 or TRBV6-3 and TRBJ2-7; there is no DNA to check the TCRdb D call of TRBD2. This CDR3 contains 14 residues. Looked up from germline, CDR1 is MNHEY and CDR2 is SVGEGT. The CDR3: CASSYRDSSPEQYF.

The chain is built from TRBV29-1 and TRBJ2-7; TCRdb returns TRBD1, unconfirmable since there is no DNA. The CDR3 has 14 residues. Germline V gene data show CDR1 as SQVTM and CDR2 as ANQGSEA. The CDR3 region is CSVVRRNTGYEQYF.

V gene TRBV4-1 combines with J gene TRBJ1-5; checking the TCRdb D call of TRBD1 is not possible without DNA. The CDR3 loop spans 17 amino acids. CDR1 MGHRA and CDR2 YSYEKL come from the germline V gene. CDR3 residues: CASSQGGGRGRRQPQHF.

V usage is TRBV7-6 and J usage is TRBJ2-2; without DNA, the TCRdb call of TRBD1 cannot be checked. The CDR3 length is 15 residues. CDR1 is SGHVS and CDR2 is FNYEAQ in the germline V gene. The CDR3 protein is CASSLGGPGTGELFF.

This chain links TRBV20-1 with TRBJ2-1; TCRdb names TRBD2, which stays unverified in the absence of DNA. This CDR3 is 13 amino acids long. Germline CDR1 is DFQATT and CDR2 is SNEGSKA (reference sequence). CDR3 region: CSAGPREYNEQFF.

The chain carries TRBV19 and TRBJ2-7; TCRdb's D call, TRBD1, is unchecked because there is no DNA. In germline, CDR1 is LNHDA, CDR2 SQIVND (reference sequence). The CDR3 contains 13 residues. The CDR3 sequence: CASKANRAYEQYF.

The chain combines TRBV20-1 with TRBJ2-3; TCRdb reports TRBD2, a call that lacks DNA to check it against. The CDR3 is made up of 16 amino acids. Germline CDR1 DFQATT, CDR2 SNEGSKA (reference sequence). The CDR3 loop is CSARTVAGGNTDTQYF.

The chain is built from TRBV27 and TRBJ1-6. Looked up from germline, CDR1 is MNHEY and CDR2 is SMNVEV (reference sequence). The CDR3 runs 18 residues. The CDR3 reads CASSLTLGPRGGNSPLHF.

The chain is built from TRBV14 and TRBJ2-7; there is no DNA to check the TCRdb D call of TRBD1. The CDR3 spans 13 residues. The germline gives CDR1 SGHDN, CDR2 FVKESK. CDR3 region: CASSPLGRYEQYF. Complete variable domain (other parts from reference TRBV14 and TRBJ2-7): EAGVTQFPSHSVIEKGQTVTLRCDPISGHDNLYWYRRVMGKEIKFLLHFVKESKQDESGMPNNRFLAERTGGTYSTLKVQPAELEDSGVYFCASSPLGRYEQYFGPGTRLTVT.

The V gene is TRBV5-6, the J gene TRBJ2-1; lacking DNA, the TRBD2 call made by TCRdb goes unchecked. The CDR3 consists of 18 residues. Looked up from germline, CDR1 is SGHDT and CDR2 is YYEEEE. This CDR3 is CASSYPGGRARGYNEQFF.

The V call is TRBV10-3, the J call TRBJ2-5; TCRdb picks TRBD1, but there is no DNA to check that call. The germline CDR1 and CDR2 sequences are ENHRY and SYGVKD. This CDR3 is 14 amino acids long. The CDR3 loop reads CAIRGRGTQETQYF.

The rearrangement uses TRBV5-4 and TRBJ1-3. The CDR3 spans 16 residues. Germline loops: CDR1 SGHNT, CDR2 YYREEE (reference sequence). CDR3 region: CASSLGGGISGNTIYF.

The V gene is TRBV7-3, the J gene TRBJ2-5; lacking DNA, the TRBD2 call made by TCRdb goes unchecked. Per germline, CDR1 SGHTA and CDR2 FQGTGA. The CDR3 extends over 17 amino acids. The CDR3 sequence is CASSLGLAGGFQETQYF.

This sequence joins TRBV5-1 and TRBJ2-7; the TCRdb call, TRBD2, lacks DNA for checking. CDR1 is SGHRS, CDR2 YFSETQ, per germline. The CDR3 spans 15 residues. The CDR3 protein is CASSLSSGGSYEQYF.

The chain employs TRBV7-9 and TRBJ2-7; the TRBD1 assignment by TCRdb is unverifiable without DNA. The CDR3 extends over 14 amino acids. The germline CDR1 and CDR2 sequences are SEHNR and FQNEAQ (reference sequence). The CDR3 sequence is CASAAQGVGYEQYF.